The text below deals with one TCR beta chain. Its antigen is unidentified. This sample was taken from a study of identical twins. Study outcomes and limitations: Insertions were reduced in abundant cord blood beta clonotypes but not in memory repertoires. Instead of following the same donors, the conclusions were based on cross-sectional statistical analysis. Out-of-frame alpha sequences shared by twins were enriched for low generation probability.

MiXCR, applied by TCRdb to the 5' RACE reads, yields one record per CDR3 protein. Of about 690,000 distinct CDR3 sequences in the sample, 6.1% are singletons; the top ten hold 1.5% to 2%. Sequenced sample: naive T cells sorted from blood. The source of this sequence is a man between 18 and 35 years old in good health.

The CDR3 DNA sequence: TGTGCCAGCAGCTTGAGTAATGAGGCCGGGGAGCTGTTTTTT. Translating it yields CASSLSNEAGELFF. The rearrangement joins TRBV7-9 to TRBJ2-2; no clear D gene. V gave up 3 bases and J gave up 6 bases, with 11 bases separating them. CDR3 length: 14 amino acids. In germline, CDR1 is SEHNR, CDR2 FQNEAQ (reference sequence).